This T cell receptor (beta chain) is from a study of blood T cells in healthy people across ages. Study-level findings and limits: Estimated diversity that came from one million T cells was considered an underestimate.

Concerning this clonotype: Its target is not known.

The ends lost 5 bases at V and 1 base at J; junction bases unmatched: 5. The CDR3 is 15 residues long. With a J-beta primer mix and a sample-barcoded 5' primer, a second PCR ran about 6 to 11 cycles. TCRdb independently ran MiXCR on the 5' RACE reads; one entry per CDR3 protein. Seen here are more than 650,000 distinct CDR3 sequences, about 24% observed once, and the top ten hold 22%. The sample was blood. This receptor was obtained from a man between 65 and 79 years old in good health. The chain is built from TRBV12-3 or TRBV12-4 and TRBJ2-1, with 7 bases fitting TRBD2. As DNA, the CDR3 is TGTGCCAGCAGTCGCGACGGGGGGTCCTACAATGAGCAGTTCTTC. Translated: CASSRDGGSYNEQFF.